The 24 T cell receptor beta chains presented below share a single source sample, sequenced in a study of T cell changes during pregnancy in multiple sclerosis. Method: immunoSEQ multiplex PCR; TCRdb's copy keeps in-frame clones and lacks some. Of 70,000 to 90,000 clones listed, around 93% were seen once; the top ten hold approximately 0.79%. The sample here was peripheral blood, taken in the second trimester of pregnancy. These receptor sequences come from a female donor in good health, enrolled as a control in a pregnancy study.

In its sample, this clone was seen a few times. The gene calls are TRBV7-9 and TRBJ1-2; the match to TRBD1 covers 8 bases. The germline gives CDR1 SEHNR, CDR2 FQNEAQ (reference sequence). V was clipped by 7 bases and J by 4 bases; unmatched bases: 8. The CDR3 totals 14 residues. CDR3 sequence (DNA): TGTGCCAGCACCCCGACAGGGGATGGCTATGGCTACACCTTC. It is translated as CASTPTGDGYGYTF.

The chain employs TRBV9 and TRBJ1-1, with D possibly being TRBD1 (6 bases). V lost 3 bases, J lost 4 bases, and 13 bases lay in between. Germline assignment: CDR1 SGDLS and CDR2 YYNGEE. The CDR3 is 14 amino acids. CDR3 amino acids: CASSAGVGATEAFF. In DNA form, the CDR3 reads TGTGCCAGCAGCGCAGGGGTGGGGGCCACTGAAGCTTTCTTT.

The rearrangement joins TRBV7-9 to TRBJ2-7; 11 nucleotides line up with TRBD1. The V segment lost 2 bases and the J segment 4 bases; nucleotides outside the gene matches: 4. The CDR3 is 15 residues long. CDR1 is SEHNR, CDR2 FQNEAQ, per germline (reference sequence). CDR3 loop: CASSLPGQGAYEQYF. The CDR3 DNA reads TGTGCCAGCAGCTTACCAGGACAGGGGGCTTACGAGCAGTACTTC.

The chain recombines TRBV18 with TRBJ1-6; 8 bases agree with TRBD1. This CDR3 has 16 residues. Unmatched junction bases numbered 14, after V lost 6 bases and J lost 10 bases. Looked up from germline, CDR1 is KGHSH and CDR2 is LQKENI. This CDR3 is CASSLREDRVGSPLHF. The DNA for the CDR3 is TGTGCCAGCTCCCTACGAGAGGACAGGGTTGGGTCACCCCTCCACTTT.

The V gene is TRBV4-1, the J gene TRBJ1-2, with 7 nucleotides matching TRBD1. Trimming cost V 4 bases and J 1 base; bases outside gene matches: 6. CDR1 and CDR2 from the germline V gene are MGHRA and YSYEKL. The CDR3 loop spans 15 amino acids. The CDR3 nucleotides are TGCGCCAGCAGCCCTCAGACAGGGTATAACTATGGCTACACCTTC. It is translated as CASSPQTGYNYGYTF.

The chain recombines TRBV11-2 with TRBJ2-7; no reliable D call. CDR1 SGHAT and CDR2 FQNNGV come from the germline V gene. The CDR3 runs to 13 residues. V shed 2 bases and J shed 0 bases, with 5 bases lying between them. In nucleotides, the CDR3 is TGTGCCAGCAGCTTAACAGTCTCCTACGAGCAGTACTTC. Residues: CASSLTVSYEQYF.

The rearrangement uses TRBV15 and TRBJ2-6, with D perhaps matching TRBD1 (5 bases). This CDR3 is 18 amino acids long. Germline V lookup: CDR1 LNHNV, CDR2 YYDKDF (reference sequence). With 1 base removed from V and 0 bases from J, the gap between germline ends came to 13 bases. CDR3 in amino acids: CATSRGTGHPSGANVLTF. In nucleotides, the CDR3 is TGTGCCACCAGCAGAGGAACAGGACACCCCTCTGGGGCCAACGTCCTGACTTTC. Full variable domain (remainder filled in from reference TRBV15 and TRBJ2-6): DAMVIQNPRYQVTQFGKPVTLSCSQTLNHNVMYWYQQKSSQAPKLLFHYYDKDFNNEADTPDNFQSRRPNTSFCFLDIRSPGLGDTAMYLCATSRGTGHPSGANVLTFGAGSRLTVL.

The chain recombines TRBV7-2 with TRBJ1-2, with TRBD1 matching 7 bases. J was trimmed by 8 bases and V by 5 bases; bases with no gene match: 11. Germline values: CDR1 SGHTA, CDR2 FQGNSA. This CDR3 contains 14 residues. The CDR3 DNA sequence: TGTGCCAGCAGCGTATCGACAGGGTTAAGCGGCTACACCTTC. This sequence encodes CASSVSTGLSGYTF. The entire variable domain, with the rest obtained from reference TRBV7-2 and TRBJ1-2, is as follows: GAGVSQSPSNKVTEKGKDVELRCDPISGHTALYWYRQSLGQGLEFLIYFQGNSAPDKSGLPSDRFSAERTGGSVSTLTIQRTQQEDSAVYLCASSVSTGLSGYTFGSGTRLTVV.

CDR3 sequence reads: CASSLGPVNEKLFF. Written as DNA, the CDR3 is TGTGCCAGCAGCTTAGGTCCAGTTAATGAAAAACTGTTTTTT. The gene calls are TRBV7-2 and TRBJ1-4; no definite D call. Germline CDR1 SGHTA, CDR2 FQGNSA. CDR3 length: 14 residues. V gave up 1 base and J gave up 4 bases, with 7 bases separating them.

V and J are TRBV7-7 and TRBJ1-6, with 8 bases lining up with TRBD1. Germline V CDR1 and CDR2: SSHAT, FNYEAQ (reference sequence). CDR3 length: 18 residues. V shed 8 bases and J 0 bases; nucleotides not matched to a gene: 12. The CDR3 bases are TGTGCCAGCTCCCCGAGGACAGGGTACCGCTCCTATAATTCACCCCTCCACTTT. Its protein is CASSPRTGYRSYNSPLHF. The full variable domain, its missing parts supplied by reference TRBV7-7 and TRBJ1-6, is GAGVSQSPRYKVTKRGQDVTLRCDPISSHATLYWYQQALGQGPEFLTYFNYEAQPDKSGLPSDRFSAERPEGSISTLTIQRTEQRDSAMYRCASSPRTGYRSYNSPLHFGNGTRLTVT.

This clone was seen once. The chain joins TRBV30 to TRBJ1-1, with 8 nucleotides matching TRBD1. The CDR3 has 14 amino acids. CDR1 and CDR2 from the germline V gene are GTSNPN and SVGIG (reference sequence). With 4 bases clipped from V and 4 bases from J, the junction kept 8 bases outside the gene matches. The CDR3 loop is CAWTDRVEGTEAFF. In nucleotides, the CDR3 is TGTGCCTGGACGGACAGGGTGGAAGGCACTGAAGCTTTCTTT.

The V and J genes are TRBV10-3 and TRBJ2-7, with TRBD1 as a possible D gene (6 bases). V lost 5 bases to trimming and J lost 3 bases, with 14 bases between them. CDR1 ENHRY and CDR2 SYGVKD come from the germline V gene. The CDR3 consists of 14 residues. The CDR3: CAISRTETDYEQYF. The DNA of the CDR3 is TGTGCCATCAGTCGGACAGAAACAGACTACGAGCAGTACTTC.

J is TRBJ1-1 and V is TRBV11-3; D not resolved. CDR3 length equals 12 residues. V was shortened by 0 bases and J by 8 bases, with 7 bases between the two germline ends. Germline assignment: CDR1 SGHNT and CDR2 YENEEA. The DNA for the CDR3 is TGTGCCAGCAGCTTAGATCGGTCCGAAGCTTTCTTT. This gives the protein CASSLDRSEAFF.

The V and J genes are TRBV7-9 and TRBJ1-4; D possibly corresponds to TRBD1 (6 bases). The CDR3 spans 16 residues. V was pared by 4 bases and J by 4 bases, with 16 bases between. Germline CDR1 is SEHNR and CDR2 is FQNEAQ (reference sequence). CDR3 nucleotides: TGTGCCAGCAGCTCACCCCCCCCAGGGGATAATGAAAAACTGTTTTTT. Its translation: CASSSPPPGDNEKLFF.

CDR3 sequence reads: CASSPTSGTGVSYEQYF. CDR3 DNA: TGTGCCAGCTCACCGACTAGTGGGACAGGGGTTTCCTACGAGCAGTACTTC. The chain recombines TRBV18 with TRBJ2-7; 10 bases align to TRBD1. The CDR3 length is 17 residues. Trimming removed 3 bases from V and 1 base from J; junction bases left unmatched: 9. Per germline, CDR1 KGHSH and CDR2 LQKENI.

The CDR3 region is CASSPRPKEGTEAFF. CDR3 nucleotides: TGTGCCAGCAGCCCCCGACCTAAAGAGGGCACTGAAGCTTTCTTT. The chain links TRBV7-9 to TRBJ1-1; D is undetermined. The germline V and J ends were trimmed by 5 bases and 4 bases, with 17 bases remaining between them. From germline, CDR1 is SEHNR and CDR2 FQNEAQ (reference sequence). The CDR3 has 15 amino acids.

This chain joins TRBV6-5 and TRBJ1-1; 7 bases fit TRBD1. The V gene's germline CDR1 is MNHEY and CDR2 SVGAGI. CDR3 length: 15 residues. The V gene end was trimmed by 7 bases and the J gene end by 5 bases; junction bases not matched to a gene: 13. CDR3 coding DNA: TGTGCCAGCAACACCCCCCGACAGGGATGGACTGAAGCTTTCTTT. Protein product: CASNTPRQGWTEAFF.

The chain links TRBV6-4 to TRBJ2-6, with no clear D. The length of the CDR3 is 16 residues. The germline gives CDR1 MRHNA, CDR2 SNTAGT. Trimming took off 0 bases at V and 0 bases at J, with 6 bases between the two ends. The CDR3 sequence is CASSDSGSSGANVLTF. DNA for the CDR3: TGTGCCAGCAGTGACTCGGGCAGCTCTGGGGCCAACGTCCTGACTTTC.

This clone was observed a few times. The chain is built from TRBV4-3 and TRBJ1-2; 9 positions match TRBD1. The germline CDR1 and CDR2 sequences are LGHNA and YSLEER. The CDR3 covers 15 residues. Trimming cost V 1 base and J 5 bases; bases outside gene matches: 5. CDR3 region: CASSQVGQGRYGYTF. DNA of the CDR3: TGCGCCAGCAGCCAAGTAGGACAGGGGCGTTATGGCTACACCTTC.

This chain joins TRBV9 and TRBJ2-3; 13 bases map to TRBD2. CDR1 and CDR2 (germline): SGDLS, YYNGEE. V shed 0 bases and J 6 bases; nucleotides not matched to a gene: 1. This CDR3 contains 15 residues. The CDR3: CASSVGGLAGDTQYF. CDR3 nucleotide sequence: TGTGCCAGCAGCGTAGGGGGACTAGCGGGGGATACGCAGTATTTT.

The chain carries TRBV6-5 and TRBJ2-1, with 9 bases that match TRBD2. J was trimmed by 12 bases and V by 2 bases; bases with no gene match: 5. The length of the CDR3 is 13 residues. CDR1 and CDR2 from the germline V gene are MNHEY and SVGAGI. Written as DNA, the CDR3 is TGTGCCAGCAGTTACAGTAGCGGGGGTGCGCAGTTCTTC. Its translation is CASSYSSGGAQFF.

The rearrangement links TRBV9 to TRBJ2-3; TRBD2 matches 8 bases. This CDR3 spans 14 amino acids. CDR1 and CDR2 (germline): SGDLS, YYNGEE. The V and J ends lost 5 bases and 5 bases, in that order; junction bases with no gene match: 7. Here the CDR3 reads CASSIGGGGDTQYF. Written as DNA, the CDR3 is TGTGCCAGCAGTATCGGGGGGGGCGGAGATACGCAGTATTTT.

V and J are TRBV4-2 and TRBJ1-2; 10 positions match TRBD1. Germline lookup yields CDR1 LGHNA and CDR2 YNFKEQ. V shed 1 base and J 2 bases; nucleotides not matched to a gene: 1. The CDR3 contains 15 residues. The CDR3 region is CASSQVTGGNYGYTF. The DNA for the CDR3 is TGTGCCAGCAGCCAAGTGACAGGGGGCAACTATGGCTACACCTTC.

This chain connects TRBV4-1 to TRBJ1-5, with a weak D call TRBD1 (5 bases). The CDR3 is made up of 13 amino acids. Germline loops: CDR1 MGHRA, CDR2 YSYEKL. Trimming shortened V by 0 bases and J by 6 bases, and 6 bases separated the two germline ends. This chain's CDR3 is CASSQEGAQPQHF. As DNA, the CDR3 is TGCGCCAGCAGCCAAGAAGGGGCTCAGCCCCAGCATTTT.